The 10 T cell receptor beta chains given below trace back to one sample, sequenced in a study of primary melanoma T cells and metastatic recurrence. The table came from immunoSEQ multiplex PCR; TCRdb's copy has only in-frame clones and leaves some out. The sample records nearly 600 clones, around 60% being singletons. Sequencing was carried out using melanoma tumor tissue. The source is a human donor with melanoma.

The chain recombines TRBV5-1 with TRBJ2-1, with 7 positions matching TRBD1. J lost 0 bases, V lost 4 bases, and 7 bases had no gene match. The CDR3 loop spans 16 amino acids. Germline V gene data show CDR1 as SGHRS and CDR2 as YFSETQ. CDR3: CASSDYRGSSYNEQFF. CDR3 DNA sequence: TGCGCCAGCAGCGACTACAGGGGAAGCTCCTACAATGAGCAGTTCTTC.

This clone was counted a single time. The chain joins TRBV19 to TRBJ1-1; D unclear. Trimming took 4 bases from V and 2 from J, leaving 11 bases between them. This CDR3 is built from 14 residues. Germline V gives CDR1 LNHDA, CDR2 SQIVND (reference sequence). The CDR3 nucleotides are TGTGCCAGTAGTACCCGGACGGCCAACACTGAAGCTTTCTTT. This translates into CASSTRTANTEAFF.

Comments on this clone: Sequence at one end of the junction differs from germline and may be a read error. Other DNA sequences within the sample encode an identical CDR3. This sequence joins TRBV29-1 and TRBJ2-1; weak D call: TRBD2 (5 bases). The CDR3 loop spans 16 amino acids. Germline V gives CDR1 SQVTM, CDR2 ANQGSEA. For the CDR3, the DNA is TGCAGCGTTGAGAGCTACTCGGCTAGCTCCTATAATGAGCAGTTCTTC. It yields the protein CSVESYSASSYNEQFF.

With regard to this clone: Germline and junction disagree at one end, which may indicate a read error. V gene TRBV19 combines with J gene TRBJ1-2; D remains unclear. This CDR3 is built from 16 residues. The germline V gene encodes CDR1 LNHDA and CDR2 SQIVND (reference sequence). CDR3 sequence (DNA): TGTGCCAGTAGTGTAGAAAGGAGCCTTTTTAACTATGGCTACACCTTC. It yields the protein CASSVERSLFNYGYTF.

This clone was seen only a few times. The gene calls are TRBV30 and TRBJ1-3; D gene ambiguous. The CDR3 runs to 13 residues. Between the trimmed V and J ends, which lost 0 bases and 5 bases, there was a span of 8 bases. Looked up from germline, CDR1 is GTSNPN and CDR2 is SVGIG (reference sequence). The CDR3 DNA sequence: TGTGCCTGGAGTGTAAACAGTAGAAACACCATATATTTT. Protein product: CAWSVNSRNTIYF.

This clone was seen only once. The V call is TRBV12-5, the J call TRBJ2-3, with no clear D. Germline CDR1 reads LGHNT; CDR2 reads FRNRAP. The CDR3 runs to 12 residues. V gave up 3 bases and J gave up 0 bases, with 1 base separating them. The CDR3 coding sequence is TGTGCTAGTGGTTTTAGCACAGATACGCAGTATTTT. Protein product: CASGFSTDTQYF.

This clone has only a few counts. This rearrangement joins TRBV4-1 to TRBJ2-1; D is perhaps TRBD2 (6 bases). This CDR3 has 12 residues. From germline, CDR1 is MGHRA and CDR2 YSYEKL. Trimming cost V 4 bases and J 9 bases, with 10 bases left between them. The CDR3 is CASSPDYREQFF. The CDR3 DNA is TGCGCCAGCAGCCCGGACTACCGTGAGCAGTTCTTC.

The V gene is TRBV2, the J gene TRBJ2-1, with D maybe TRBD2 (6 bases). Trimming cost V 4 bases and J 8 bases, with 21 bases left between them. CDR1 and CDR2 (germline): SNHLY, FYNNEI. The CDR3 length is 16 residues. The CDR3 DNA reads TGTGCCAGCAGTGGCCCGTCGGGAGTTCGGGGAGATGAGCAGTTCTTC. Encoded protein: CASSGPSGVRGDEQFF.

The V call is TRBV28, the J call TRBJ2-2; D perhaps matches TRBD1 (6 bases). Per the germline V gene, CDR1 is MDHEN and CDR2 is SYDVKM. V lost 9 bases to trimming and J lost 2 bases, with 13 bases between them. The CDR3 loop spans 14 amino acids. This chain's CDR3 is CASLLGGNTGELFF. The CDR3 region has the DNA TGTGCCAGTCTTTTAGGGGGTAACACCGGGGAGCTGTTTTTT.

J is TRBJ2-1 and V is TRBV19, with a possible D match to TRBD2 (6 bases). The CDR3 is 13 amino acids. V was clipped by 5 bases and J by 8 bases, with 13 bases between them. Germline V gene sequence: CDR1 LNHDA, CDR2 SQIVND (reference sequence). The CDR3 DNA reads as TGTGCCAGTAGTTCGGCGGGACCCTATGAGCAGTTCTTC. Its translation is CASSSAGPYEQFF.